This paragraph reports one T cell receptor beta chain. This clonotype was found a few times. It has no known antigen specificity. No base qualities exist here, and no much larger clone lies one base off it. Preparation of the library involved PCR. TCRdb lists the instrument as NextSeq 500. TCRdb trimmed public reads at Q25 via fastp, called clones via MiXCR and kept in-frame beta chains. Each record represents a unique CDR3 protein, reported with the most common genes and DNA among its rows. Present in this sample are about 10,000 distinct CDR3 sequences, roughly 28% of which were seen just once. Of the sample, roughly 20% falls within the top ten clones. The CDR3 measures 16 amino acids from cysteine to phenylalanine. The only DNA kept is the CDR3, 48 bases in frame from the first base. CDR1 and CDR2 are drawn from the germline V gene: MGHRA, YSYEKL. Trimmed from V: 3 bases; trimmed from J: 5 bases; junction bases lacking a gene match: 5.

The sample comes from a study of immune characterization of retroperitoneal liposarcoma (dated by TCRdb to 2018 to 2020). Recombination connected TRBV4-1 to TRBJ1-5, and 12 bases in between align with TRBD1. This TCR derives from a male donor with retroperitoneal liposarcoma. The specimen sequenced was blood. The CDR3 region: CASSQGQGARYQPQHF. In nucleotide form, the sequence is TGCGCCAGCAGCCAGGGACAGGGGGCTAGGTATCAGCCCCAGCATTTT.